A selection of T cell receptor beta chains follows, all from one sample in a study of cytomegalovirus exposure and HLA in healthy donors. Sequencing used immunoSEQ multiplex PCR; TCRdb keeps in-frame clones, though not all of them. The sample carries 200,000 or so clones, around four fifths recorded once. The specimen was PBMCs. The receptor set was obtained from a young woman in good health and CMV-seronegative. CDR3s include the opening cysteine and the closing phenylalanine or tryptophan. The D gene is left open where the match is weak. Not all rows give a size; the values are once, few, many and, for expanded clones, a class.

J	V	D	size	CDR3	DNA
TRBJ2-7	TRBV11-2	TRBD1	.	CASSLTGTVYEQYF	TGTGCCAGCAGCCTAACTGGGACAGTCTACGAGCAGTACTTC
TRBJ2-7	TRBV7-2	TRBD2	few	CASSLGPSSGEQYF	TGTGCCAGCAGCTTAGGACCCTCTAGCGGGGAGCAGTACTTC
TRBJ1-5	TRBV19	.	.	CASSRTGLNQPQHF	TGTGCCAGTAGTAGAACAGGGCTCAATCAGCCCCAGCATTTT
TRBJ1-2	TRBV27	TRBD1	.	CASSLFPYTGTGNGYTF	TGTGCCAGCAGTTTATTCCCCTACACAGGGACAGGGAACGGCTACACCTTC
TRBJ1-1	TRBV18	.	.	CASFLTENTEAFF	TGTGCCAGCTTCCTGACTGAAAACACTGAAGCTTTCTTT
TRBJ2-7	TRBV29-1	.	.	CSVGQFSYEQYF	TGCAGCGTCGGACAGTTCTCCTACGAGCAGTACTTC
TRBJ2-3	TRBV7-9	TRBD2	.	CASGAGSGTDTQYF	TGTGCCAGCGGAGCGGGAAGTGGCACAGATACGCAGTATTTT
TRBJ2-3	TRBV25-1	.	.	CASSELGGDTDTQYF	TGTGCCAGCAGTGAATTGGGGGGAGATACAGATACGCAGTATTTT
TRBJ2-5	TRBV6-6	TRBD2	.	CASSPPIAGQETQYF	TGTGCCAGCAGCCCGCCTATAGCGGGTCAAGAGACCCAGTACTTC
TRBJ1-2	TRBV7-9	TRBD1	.	CSSSQGGDGYTF	TGTTCCAGCAGCCAGGGGGGAGATGGCTACACCTTC
TRBJ2-5	TRBV7-2	.	.	CASSSQETQYF	TGTGCCAGCAGCTCTCAAGAGACCCAGTACTTC
TRBJ2-1	TRBV10-2	TRBD1	.	CASSDRTGGRFF	TGCGCCAGCAGTGATCGGACAGGAGGAAGGTTCTTC
TRBJ1-1	TRBV6-6	.	.	CASTLGHEAFF	TGTGCCAGCACTTTGGGGCATGAAGCTTTCTTT
TRBJ2-1	TRBV6-5	TRBD2	.	CASSGIAGGANEQFF	TGTGCCAGCAGCGGCATAGCGGGAGGGGCCAATGAGCAGTTCTTC
TRBJ1-1	TRBV19	TRBD1	.	CASKISDREDTEAFF	TGTGCCAGTAAAATTTCAGACAGGGAAGACACTGAAGCTTTCTTT
TRBJ2-5	TRBV9	.	.	CASSSGNTETQYF	TGTGCCAGCAGCTCCGGGAACACAGAGACCCAGTACTTC
TRBJ2-7	TRBV10-3	.	few	CAISAQGHEQYF	TGTGCCATCAGTGCACAGGGCCACGAGCAGTACTTC
TRBJ1-2	TRBV5-1	.	.	CASSLLPTAYGYTF	TGCGCCAGCAGCTTGTTGCCGACAGCCTATGGCTACACCTTC
TRBJ2-7	TRBV5-1	.	.	CASSFTLSESEQYF	TGCGCCAGCAGCTTTACCCTTAGCGAGTCCGAGCAGTACTTC
TRBJ2-1	TRBV28	TRBD2	few	CASSLRGSGSNEQFF	TGTGCCAGCAGTTTAAGGGGTAGCGGGAGCAATGAGCAGTTCTTC
TRBJ2-3	TRBV7-2	.	.	CASSLAGVGSDTQYF	TGTGCCAGCAGCTTAGCGGGAGTTGGGTCAGATACGCAGTATTTT
TRBJ1-6	TRBV6-5	.	.	CASTPLVSYNSPLHF	TGTGCCAGCACCCCTCTCGTCTCCTATAATTCACCCCTCCACTTT
TRBJ2-5	TRBV6-1	TRBD1	.	CASRADRGYQETQYF	TGTGCCAGCAGGGCGGACAGGGGGTACCAAGAGACCCAGTACTTC
TRBJ1-5	TRBV6-1	.	.	CASSDRAAQPQHF	TGTGCCAGCAGTGACAGGGCGGCGCAGCCCCAGCATTTT
TRBJ2-5	TRBV23-1	.	.	CASSQHRGQKETQYF	TGCGCCAGCAGTCAACACCGTGGACAGAAAGAGACCCAGTACTTC
TRBJ2-6	TRBV28	.	.	CASSPPQGFSSGANVLTF	TGTGCCAGCAGTCCCCCACAGGGTTTTAGCTCTGGGGCCAACGTCCTGACTTTC
TRBJ1-2	TRBV25-1	.	.	CASSEYWQGLGYTF	TGTGCCAGCAGTGAATATTGGCAGGGACTTGGCTACACCTTC
TRBJ2-7	TRBV5-1	.	few	CASSFRGSSYEQYF	TGCGCCAGCAGCTTCCGGGGAAGCTCCTACGAGCAGTACTTC
TRBJ1-2	TRBV27	TRBD1	.	CASTGDRGVSGYTF	TGTGCCAGCACCGGAGACAGGGGAGTAAGCGGCTACACCTTC
TRBJ1-4	TRBV6-5	TRBD1	once	CASGEPGQGIEKLFF	TGTGCCAGCGGCGAACCGGGACAGGGTATAGAAAAACTGTTTTTT
TRBJ1-1	TRBV6-6	.	.	CASVRFSGANTEAFF	TGTGCCAGCGTCAGGTTTTCAGGGGCGAACACTGAAGCTTTCTTT
TRBJ2-2	TRBV4-2	.	.	CASSHNRAPNTGELFF	TGTGCCAGCAGCCACAACAGGGCCCCGAACACCGGGGAGCTGTTTTTT
TRBJ2-4	TRBV5-1	.	.	CASSPRSEGIQYF	TGCGCCAGCAGCCCAAGATCAGAGGGCATTCAGTACTTC
TRBJ1-4	TRBV6-6	TRBD1	.	CASSSQGARSNEKLFF	TGTGCCAGCAGTTCCCAGGGGGCGCGTTCTAATGAAAAACTGTTTTTT
TRBJ2-7	TRBV5-3	TRBD1	.	CARSHRDRGGIEQYF	TGTGCCAGAAGCCACCGGGACAGGGGGGGAATCGAGCAGTACTTC
TRBJ2-7	TRBV29-1	.	.	CSVGLSPYEQYF	TGCAGCGTTGGGTTGAGCCCCTACGAGCAGTACTTC
TRBJ1-5	TRBV2	TRBD1	.	CASCRQGGNQPQHF	TGTGCCAGCTGTAGACAGGGCGGAAACCAGCCCCAGCATTTT
TRBJ1-4	TRBV18	TRBD1	once	CASSPPTDRANEKLFF	TGTGCCAGCTCACCACCGACGGACAGGGCGAATGAAAAACTGTTTTTT
TRBJ2-3	TRBV6-1	.	.	CASSAQEGDTQYF	TGTGCCAGCAGTGCTCAAGAGGGAGATACGCAGTATTTT
TRBJ1-2	TRBV25-1	.	.	CASTGPNYGYTF	TGTGCCAGCACAGGGCCCAACTATGGCTACACCTTC
TRBJ2-3	TRBV7-9	TRBD1	few	CASRPPRDSRPDTQYF	TGTGCCAGCAGACCCCCCCGGGACAGCCGGCCGGATACGCAGTATTTT
TRBJ2-1	TRBV7-2	.	.	CASSFLGAISYNEQFF	TGTGCCAGCAGCTTCCTGGGGGCCATTTCGTACAATGAGCAGTTCTTC
TRBJ2-5	TRBV29-1	.	.	CSVQRGLQETQYF	TGCAGCGTCCAAAGGGGACTCCAAGAGACCCAGTACTTC
TRBJ1-1	TRBV7-9	.	few	CASSLARNTEAFF	TGTGCCAGCAGCTTAGCCAGGAACACTGAAGCTTTCTTT
TRBJ2-5	TRBV7-9	TRBD1	.	CATDRGKTQYF	TGTGCCACCGACAGGGGAAAGACCCAGTACTTC
TRBJ1-1	TRBV27	.	.	CASSPPGGNDFF	TGTGCCAGCAGTCCCCCTGGGGGGAATGATTTCTTT
TRBJ2-1	TRBV7-2	.	.	CASSLDRDNEQFF	TGTGCCAGCAGCTTAGACAGGGACAATGAGCAGTTCTTC
TRBJ1-5	TRBV5-5	.	once	CASSLDIQPQHF	TGTGCCAGCAGCTTGGATATACAGCCCCAGCATTTT
TRBJ1-1	TRBV6-4	.	.	CASSDSGGNTEAFF	TGTGCCAGCAGTGACTCGGGGGGGAACACTGAAGCTTTCTTT